These T cell receptor beta chains were read from a single sample in a study of post-analysis software for immune sequencing data. TCRdb ran MiXCR on the PCR reads and lists one entry per CDR3 protein. This sample carries over 700,000 distinct CDR3 sequences, 25% to 30% of them seen once, and the ten largest clones take roughly 0.54%. The sample consisted of blood. These receptor sequences come from a girl aged 5 to 17 with multiple sclerosis. The conserved cysteine and the conserved F or W are not part of the CDR3 here. The order of the fields is V gene, J gene, CDR3 protein.

TRBV12-3/TRBV12-4	TRBJ2-7	ASSLGQGAWQY
TRBV5-6	TRBJ1-6	ASSQSWDSPLH
TRBV7-2	TRBJ2-1	ASSSQTGQLYNEQF
TRBV7-9	-	ASSGRGRGETQY
TRBV6-5	TRBJ2-5	ASSYRSLLGTEETQY
TRBV20-1	TRBJ1-5	SARKGQVGNQPQH
TRBV5-1	TRBJ1-2	ASSTNTGVDGYT
TRBV6-5	TRBJ2-3	ASRLTGTGGYTQY
TRBV7-8	TRBJ1-5	ASSLAARQGNQPQH
TRBV5-1	TRBJ2-7	ASSRDLKTSGSVISYEQY
TRBV25-1	TRBJ2-3	ASSERASGRSTDTQY
TRBV6-5	TRBJ2-7	ASSYGERAEQY
TRBV12-3/TRBV12-4	TRBJ1-3	ASSLSGGKSGNTIY
TRBV9	TRBJ2-1	ASSVGRNEQF
TRBV9	TRBJ1-1	ASSVEGVTEAF
TRBV11-2	TRBJ2-7	ASSLTRGQPSYEQY
TRBV9	TRBJ1-2	ASSLDATFGGNYGYT
TRBV20-1	TRBJ2-3	SARVIGTHTQY
TRBV7-7	TRBJ2-3	ASSPSPGFGTQY
TRBV9	TRBJ2-7	ASSVTGTGSYEQY
TRBV6-6	TRBJ1-2	ASTGNRQGASGYT
TRBV7-2	TRBJ2-5	ASTGTSGGAGETQY
TRBV4-1	TRBJ1-3	ASSRLGIENTIY
TRBV5-1	TRBJ2-3	ASSSKTPLSTDTQY
TRBV4-1	TRBJ1-1	ASSQVPGTGDTEAF
TRBV10-3	TRBJ2-1	AISGRGLSEQF
TRBV27	TRBJ2-3	ASSTLTPELADTQY
TRBV4-3	TRBJ1-2	ASSQGSDWGSYGYT
TRBV6-5	TRBJ1-2	ASSYYRSEGYT
TRBV9	TRBJ1-2	ASTQAQGFSGYT
TRBV5-1	TRBJ2-1	ASRAGTSGVDEQF
TRBV7-6	TRBJ1-6	ASSLDGSYNSPLH
TRBV2	TRBJ1-1	ASSWTGHTEAF
TRBV7-7	TRBJ2-1	ASSLDRTGGQF
TRBV28	TRBJ2-1	AAGLSRRGNEQF
TRBV5-4	TRBJ2-3	ASSFQRETNTQY